This TCR beta chain comes out of a study of metastatic and nonmetastatic thyroid tumors. Study context: Repertoire comparison spanned blood and tumor or nodule tissue of malignant and benign thyroid patients.

This clone occurred a few times. Its antigen is not known. Study-level findings and limits: TCR beta diversity was reportedly significantly higher in malignant thyroid tumors than benign nodules, in blood and tumor.

Trimming at V came to 4 bases and at J to 8 bases, leaving 11 bases not matched to a gene. The CDR3 length is 15 residues. Germline V gene sequence: CDR1 KGHSY, CDR2 FQNENV. No treatment of any kind had been given to any patient before thyroid surgery. In the authors' methods: The study took CDR3 differences across clinicopathological groups and made a distant-metastasis classifier for papillary thyroid cancer from them. TCRdb reprocessed the PCR reads using MiXCR. The V and J calls and clone size come from TCRdb's table, not from the authors' own analysis. Of 35,000 or so clones listed, over 15% are singletons.

The TCR comes from a male donor with papillary thyroid cancer or a benign thyroid nodule (not recorded which). Some clones in this sample may be carry-over from other donors' samples. Sequenced material: blood. V and J are TRBV16 and TRBJ1-2; 9 nucleotides align to TRBD1. The CDR3 region is CASSLTGGRSEGYTF. The CDR3, as DNA: TGTGCCAGCAGCCTTACAGGGGGCCGATCGGAGGGCTACACCTTC.